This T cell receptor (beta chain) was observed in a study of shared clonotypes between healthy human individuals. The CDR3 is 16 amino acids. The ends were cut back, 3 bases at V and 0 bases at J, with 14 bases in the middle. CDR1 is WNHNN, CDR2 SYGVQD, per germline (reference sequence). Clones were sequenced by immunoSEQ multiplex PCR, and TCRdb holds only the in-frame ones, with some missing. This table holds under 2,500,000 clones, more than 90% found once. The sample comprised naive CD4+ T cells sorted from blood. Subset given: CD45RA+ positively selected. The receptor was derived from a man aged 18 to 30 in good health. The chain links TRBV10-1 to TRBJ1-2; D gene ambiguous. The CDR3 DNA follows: TGCGCCAGCAGTGAATTGACACAGACTACTAACTATGGCTACACCTTC. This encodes CASSELTQTTNYGYTF.